The text below deals with one T cell receptor (beta chain). The sample belongs to a study of blood T cell repertoires in COVID-19. Germline V lookup: CDR1 LGHDT, CDR2 YNNKEL (reference sequence). With 3 bases removed from V and 5 bases from J, the gap between germline ends came to 20 bases. The CDR3 has 16 residues. The repertoire was sequenced with immunoSEQ multiplex PCR; TCRdb's copy has only in-frame clones and lacks some. The sample has 210,000 or so clones; more than 70% are singletons. The sample consisted of peripheral blood. The rearrangement uses TRBV3-1 (or the pseudogene TRBV3-2) and TRBJ2-7, with D perhaps TRBD2 (6 bases). The sequence came from a woman in her thirties or forties who had recovered from COVID-19. In DNA, the CDR3 is TGTGCCAGCAGCCACGCCCAGGCTAGCGCGAGGGACGAGCAGTACTTC. This gives the protein CASSHAQASARDEQYF.